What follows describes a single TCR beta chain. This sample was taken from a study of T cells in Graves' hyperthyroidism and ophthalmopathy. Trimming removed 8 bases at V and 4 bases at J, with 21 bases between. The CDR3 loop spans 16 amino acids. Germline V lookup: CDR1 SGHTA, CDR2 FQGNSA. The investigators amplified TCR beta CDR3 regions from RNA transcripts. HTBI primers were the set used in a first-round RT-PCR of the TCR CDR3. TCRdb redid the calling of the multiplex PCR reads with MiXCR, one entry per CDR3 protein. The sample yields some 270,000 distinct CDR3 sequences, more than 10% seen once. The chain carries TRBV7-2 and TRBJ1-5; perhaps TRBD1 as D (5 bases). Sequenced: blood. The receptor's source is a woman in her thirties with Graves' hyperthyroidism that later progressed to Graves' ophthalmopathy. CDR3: CASSPEQVLGNQPQHF. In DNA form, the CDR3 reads TGTGCCAGCTCACCAGAACAGGTCCTCGGTAATCAGCCCCAGCATTTT.